This T cell receptor (beta chain) was found in a study of cytomegalovirus exposure and HLA in healthy donors. In the PCR, 60 Vbeta and 13 Jbeta primers were used. Sequencing was performed with immunoSEQ multiplex PCR; in TCRdb, only in-frame clones are kept and a portion is missing. The table has more than 200,000 clones, about 74% seen once. Details on this clone: Its antigen remains unknown.

All the people who gave samples were healthy bone marrow donors. Per germline, CDR1 LNHDA and CDR2 SQIVND (reference sequence). The CDR3 is 15 amino acids. Between the trimmed V and J ends, which lost 7 bases and 2 bases, there was a span of 12 bases. Study results and caveats: Researchers reported in a later analysis that a missense DCLRE1C variant was tied to TCR beta V- and J-gene trimming. The authors listed roughly 150 TCR beta chains as cytomegalovirus-associated.

Sequencing input: PBMCs. This rearrangement joins TRBV19 to TRBJ2-6; D possibly corresponds to TRBD2 (7 bases). The sequence was collected from a man aged 35-49 years in good health and CMV-seronegative. The CDR3 region is CASTPGGPGANVLTF. For the CDR3, the DNA is TGTGCCAGTACCCCCGGGGGGCCTGGGGCCAACGTCCTGACTTTC.